The TCR beta chain described here comes from a study of blood T cell repertoires in COVID-19. At the level of the study: Whether acute or convalescent, the COVID-19 samples came from the United States, Italy and Spain. Sources were T cells, B-cell-depleted T cells, or PBMCs; the material itself was cDNA or gDNA.

In the authors' methods: Reference gene primer amplification in the assay estimated nucleated cell counts. The method was immunoSEQ multiplex PCR; TCRdb's version includes in-frame clones alone and lacks a portion of them. The DNA was the basis for D and trimming; V, J and clone size are from that table. Here the sample spans 40,000 to 55,000 clones, approximately 84% being singletons. From germline, CDR1 is SGHDT and CDR2 YYEEEE. The CDR3 is made up of 17 amino acids. V was pared by 0 bases and J by 1 base, with 9 bases of the junction left unmatched. The genes are TRBV5-6 and TRBJ2-5, with 7 bases that match TRBD2. Sequenced: peripheral blood. This sequence was found in a man between 45 and 60 years old with active COVID-19. The CDR3 bases are TGTGCCAGCAGCTTGGTCTGGCGGGGAGGGGCCCAAGAGACCCAGTACTTC. Translation gives CASSLVWRGGAQETQYF.